Below, one TCR beta chain is given with its context. Antigen unknown. Sampling times: baseline, cycle 4 day 1, cycle 7 day 1. The sample originates from a study of OX40 agonist ivuxolimab in advanced cancers. Study context: 30% to 40% of patients had received prior checkpoint inhibitor therapy.

Assay: immunoSEQ multiplex PCR; the TCRdb copy retains only in-frame clones and omits some. The table lists more than 50,000 clones, around 85% of them singletons. The study, taken as a whole, reports: Researchers report that CD8+ T cells had, on average, more expanded clones than CD4+.

This CDR3 has 17 residues. Looked up from germline, CDR1 is SGHRS and CDR2 is YFSETQ. Trimming took 3 bases from V and 7 from J, leaving 25 bases between them. This clonotype originated in an adult with an advanced solid tumor such as melanoma, head and neck, liver or kidney cancer. The chain recombines TRBV5-1 with TRBJ1-2, with D tentatively TRBD1 (5 bases). The sequencing used CD4+ or CD8+ T cells sorted from blood, collected in a trial of the OX40 agonist ivuxolimab. As DNA, the CDR3 is TGCGCCAGCAGCTCTGATCCTTCTTTAGTTAGGGGTGGTGGCTACACCTTC. Translation gives CASSSDPSLVRGGGYTF.